The 14 T cell receptor beta chains below all came from one sample that was sequenced in a study of shared clonotypes between healthy human individuals. Using immunoSEQ multiplex PCR, the repertoire was profiled, and TCRdb retains in-frame clones only, with some absent. The top ten hold about 1.8% of the sample, which has about 670,000 clones, 72% seen once. The sequenced sample consisted of memory CD4+ T cells sorted from blood. Regarding subset: CD45RA-negative fraction. The source is a woman in her 30s in good health.

The chain is built from TRBV30 and TRBJ2-5; maybe TRBD1 (5 bases). V lost 3 bases, J lost 1 base, and 15 bases lay in between. This CDR3 has 15 amino acids. Germline V gene data show CDR1 as GTSNPN and CDR2 as SVGIG (reference sequence). CDR3 in amino acids: CAWRELGQGQETQYF. The CDR3 DNA reads TGTGCCTGGAGGGAACTCGGGCAGGGCCAAGAGACCCAGTACTTC.

V gene TRBV7-2 combines with J gene TRBJ2-1; D is unclear. With 3 bases removed from V and 0 bases from J, the gap between germline ends came to 9 bases. The CDR3 extends over 15 amino acids. Germline lookup yields CDR1 SGHTA and CDR2 FQGNSA. CDR3: CASSFLPPSYNEQFF. CDR3 DNA: TGTGCCAGCAGCTTTCTTCCTCCCTCCTACAATGAGCAGTTCTTC.

This clone was found many times. This chain connects TRBV28 to TRBJ2-7, with D possibly being TRBD2 (6 bases). Germline CDR1 reads MDHEN; CDR2 reads SYDVKM. The CDR3 spans 15 residues. V lost 6 bases and J 0 bases, leaving 15 bases between the germline ends. The CDR3 DNA reads TGTGCCAGCAGCGCTCCTAGCGAGAGCTCCTACGAGCAGTACTTC. Its translation is CASSAPSESSYEQYF.

This clone was seen a few times. V is TRBV30 and J is TRBJ1-2; 10 bases line up with TRBD1. CDR3 length: 15 amino acids. The V gene's germline CDR1 is GTSNPN and CDR2 SVGIG (reference sequence). V lost 2 bases and J lost 2; bases outside the gene matches: 5. Here the CDR3 DNA reads TGTGCCTGGAGTCCCGGACAGGGGGGAAACTATGGCTACACCTTC. Protein product: CAWSPGQGGNYGYTF.

J is TRBJ1-1 and V is TRBV5-1; unclear D gene. Germline values: CDR1 SGHRS, CDR2 YFSETQ. The CDR3 has 14 residues. Trimming left V 0 bases short and J 1 base short, with 7 bases between. CDR3 sequence: CASSLESGNTEAFF. Written as DNA, the CDR3 is TGCGCCAGCAGCTTGGAGTCGGGGAACACTGAAGCTTTCTTT.

The chain is built from TRBV28 and TRBJ1-5; D gene ambiguous. CDR1 MDHEN and CDR2 SYDVKM come from the germline V gene. The CDR3 spans 15 residues. V lost 6 bases and J lost 1, with 13 bases in between. CDR3 sequence: CASSVVRQSNQPQHF. In DNA form, the CDR3 reads TGTGCCAGCAGCGTTGTTAGACAAAGCAATCAGCCCCAGCATTTT. Supplemented by reference TRBV28 and TRBJ1-5, the full variable domain reads DVKVTQSSRYLVKRTGEKVFLECVQDMDHENMFWYRQDPGLGLRLIYFSYDVKMKEKGDIPEGYSVSREKKERFSLILESASTNQTSMYLCASSVVRQSNQPQHFGDGTRLSIL.

J is TRBJ2-2 and V is TRBV6-5; 10 nucleotides line up with TRBD1. Germline CDR1 MNHEY, CDR2 SVGAGI. This CDR3 comprises 14 residues. After removal of 5 bases from V and 8 bases from J, the junction contained 5 bases not matched to a gene. The CDR3 bases are TGTGCCAGCAGTCGGGACAGGGGATCGGGGGAGCTGTTTTTT. It specifies CASSRDRGSGELFF.

V is TRBV11-2 and J is TRBJ1-4, with D unresolved. V was shortened by 5 bases and J by 4 bases, with 14 bases between the two germline ends. The CDR3 sequence is 15 residues long. The germline V gene encodes CDR1 SGHAT and CDR2 FQNNGV. The CDR3 DNA reads TGTGCCAGCAGCACCTATGACATATTTAATGAAAAACTGTTTTTT. Amino acid sequence: CASSTYDIFNEKLFF. Together with reference TRBV11-2 and TRBJ1-4, the CDR3 gives the full variable domain: EAGVAQSPRYKIIEKRQSVAFWCNPISGHATLYWYQQILGQGPKLLIQFQNNGVVDDSQLPKDRFSAERLKGVDSTLKIQPAKLEDSAVYLCASSTYDIFNEKLFFGSGTQLSVL.

The V gene is TRBV12-1, the J gene TRBJ2-7; the DNA was not compared with TRBD2, the D call given in the table. TRBV12-1 is termed a pseudogene. The CDR3 consists of 17 residues. The CDR3 coding sequence is TGTGCCATCCGCTATGCGTGGCTAGCGGGACACTTCTACGAGCAGTACTTC. Protein: CAIRYAWLAGHFYEQYF.

The chain employs TRBV5-4 and TRBJ1-2, with 9 bases aligning to TRBD1. Germline lookup yields CDR1 SGHNT and CDR2 YYREEE (reference sequence). The V segment lost 4 bases and the J segment 8 bases; nucleotides outside the gene matches: 12. This CDR3 spans 15 amino acids. In DNA, the CDR3 is TGTGCCAGCAGCAACCGGGACAGGGATATGGTAGGCTACACCTTC. Protein: CASSNRDRDMVGYTF. Drawing the rest from reference TRBV5-4 and TRBJ1-2, the complete variable domain is ETGVTQSPTHLIKTRGQQVTLRCSSQSGHNTVSWYQQALGQGPQFIFQYYREEENGRGNFPPRFSGLQFPNYSSELNVNALELDDSALYLCASSNRDRDMVGYTFGSGTRLTVV.

The chain employs TRBV11-2 and TRBJ2-1; 13 bases are a match to TRBD2. This CDR3 region has 14 residues. The V gene's germline CDR1 is SGHAT and CDR2 FQNNGV. Losses at the gene ends were 5 bases for V and 9 bases for J; bases not matched to a gene: 4. CDR3 amino acids: CASSVLAGGGEQFF. CDR3 DNA: TGTGCCAGCAGCGTACTAGCGGGAGGGGGTGAGCAGTTCTTC.

The chain is built from TRBV7-7 and TRBJ2-6; D call uncertain. The CDR3 is 16 amino acids. The V and J ends lost 5 bases and 5 bases respectively, with 16 bases between them. CDR1 is SSHAT and CDR2 is FNYEAQ in the germline V gene (reference sequence). CDR3 in amino acids: CASSQCPQSRANVLTF. The DNA for the CDR3 is TGTGCCAGCAGCCAGTGTCCACAAAGTCGGGCCAACGTCCTGACTTTC.

The CDR3 sequence: CSGKQDRRGTDTQYF. The CDR3 DNA is TGCAGCGGGAAACAGGACAGGAGGGGCACAGATACGCAGTATTTT. This chain joins TRBV29-1 and TRBJ2-3; tentatively, D is TRBD1 (7 bases). This CDR3 contains 15 residues. Per the germline V gene, CDR1 is SQVTM and CDR2 is ANQGSEA. Trimming left V 7 bases short and J 1 base short, with 18 bases between.

The V call is TRBV5-1, the J call TRBJ1-1; 8 bases agree with TRBD1. The CDR3 totals 14 residues. J gave up 5 bases and V 5 bases, and 8 bases lay outside the gene matches. The germline V gene has CDR1 SGHRS and CDR2 YFSETQ. CDR3 DNA sequence: TGCGCCAGCAGTTTACTGACAGGGGTAACTGAAGCTTTCTTT. Amino acids: CASSLLTGVTEAFF.